This T cell receptor beta chain comes out of a study of T cell responses to AZD1222 COVID-19 vaccine. Broader study findings: Spike-specific TCR breadth and depth were elevated following two AZD1222 doses. Donors were mostly white British, more females; clonal diversity possibly underestimated. At study baseline, merely about 6 AZD1222 recipients were seropositive.

This clone was counted between two and nine times. Its antigen is still unknown. CDR3 length equals 15 residues. V was clipped by 4 bases and J by 0 bases; unmatched bases: 3. Germline CDR1 SEHNR, CDR2 FQNEAQ (reference sequence). Measured with immunoSEQ multiplex PCR; TCRdb has only the in-frame clones, and not every one. The table has around 94,000 clones, around 84% seen once. The chain joins TRBV7-9 to TRBJ2-7; 10 bases line up with TRBD2. The TCR comes from an adult who received the AZD1222 COVID-19 vaccine. The sample in question was peripheral blood, obtained 28 days after the second AZD1222 dose. The CDR3 here is CASSSLAGTSYEQYF. The CDR3 DNA reads as TGTGCCAGCAGCTCACTAGCGGGGACCTCCTACGAGCAGTACTTC.